A single T cell receptor (beta chain) is shown here with its context. What it binds is unknown. The assay was immunoSEQ multiplex PCR, and TCRdb's table has in-frame clones only and misses some. This table holds some 60,000 clones, roughly 80% found once. The source of the sample is a study of a mutant IDH1 vaccine in newly diagnosed glioma. Time point reported: week 11, during vaccination. Every vaccination contained 300 ug of the mutant IDH1 20-mer peptide and was paired with topical imiquimod. The V and J ends lost 2 bases and 6 bases, in that order; junction bases with no gene match: 5. The CDR3 sequence is 15 residues long. Looked up from germline, CDR1 is SEHNR and CDR2 is FQNEAQ (reference sequence).

This clonotype originated in a man aged 45-65 years with glioma. The material was PBMCs, obtained from a glioma patient whose treatment included an IDH1 peptide vaccine. The V call is TRBV7-9, the J call TRBJ2-2; 8 bases map to TRBD1. CDR3 in amino acids: CASSLRTGNPGELFF. In DNA form, the CDR3 reads TGTGCCAGCAGCTTACGGACAGGGAATCCCGGGGAGCTGTTTTTT.